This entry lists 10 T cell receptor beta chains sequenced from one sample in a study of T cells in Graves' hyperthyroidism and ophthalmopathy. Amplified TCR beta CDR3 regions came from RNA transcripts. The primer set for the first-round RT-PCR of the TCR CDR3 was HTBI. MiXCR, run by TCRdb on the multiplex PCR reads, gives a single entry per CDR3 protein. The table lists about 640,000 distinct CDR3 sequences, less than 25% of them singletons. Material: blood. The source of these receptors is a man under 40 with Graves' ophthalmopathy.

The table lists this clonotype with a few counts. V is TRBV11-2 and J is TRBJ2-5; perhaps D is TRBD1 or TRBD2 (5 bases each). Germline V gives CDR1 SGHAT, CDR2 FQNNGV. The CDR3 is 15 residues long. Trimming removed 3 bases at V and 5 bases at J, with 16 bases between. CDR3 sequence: CASSFSHGTGETQYF. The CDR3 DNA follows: TGTGCCAGCAGCTTTTCTCACGGGACGGGGGAGACCCAGTACTTC.

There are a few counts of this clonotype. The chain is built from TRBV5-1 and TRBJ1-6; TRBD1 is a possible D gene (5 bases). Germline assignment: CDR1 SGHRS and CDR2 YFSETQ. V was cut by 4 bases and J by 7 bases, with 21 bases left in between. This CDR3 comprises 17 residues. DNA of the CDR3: TGCGCCAGCAGCCCCCGTGGATGGCAGGGTGAGAATTCACCCCTCCACTTT. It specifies CASSPRGWQGENSPLHF.

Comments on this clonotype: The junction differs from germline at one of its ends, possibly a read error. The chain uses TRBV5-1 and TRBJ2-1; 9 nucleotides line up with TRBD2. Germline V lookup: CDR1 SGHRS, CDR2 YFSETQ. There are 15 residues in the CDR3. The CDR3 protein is CASSSGGSGSNAQFF. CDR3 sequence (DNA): TGCGCCAGCAGCTCTGGGGGTAGCGGGAGCAATGCGCAGTTCTTC.

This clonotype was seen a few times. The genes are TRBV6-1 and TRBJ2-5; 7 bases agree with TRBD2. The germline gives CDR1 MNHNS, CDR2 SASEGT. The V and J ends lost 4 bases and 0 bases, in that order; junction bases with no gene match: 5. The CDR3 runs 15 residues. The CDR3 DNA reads TGTGCCAGCAGTGCCAGCGGGAATCACCAAGAGACCCAGTACTTC. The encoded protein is CASSASGNHQETQYF.

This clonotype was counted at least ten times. CDR3 region: CASSQLTVNEKLFF. CDR3 DNA: TGTGCCAGCAGCCAACTTACAGTTAATGAAAAACTGTTTTTT. The rearrangement links TRBV3-1 to TRBJ1-4; D remains ambiguous. Germline V gene data show CDR1 as LGHDT and CDR2 as YNNKEL (reference sequence). The CDR3 is made up of 14 amino acids. Trimming left V 2 bases short and J 4 bases short, with 8 bases between. The full variable domain, in which reference TRBV3-1 and TRBJ1-4 provide the parts outside the CDR3, is DTAVSQTPKYLVTQMGNDKSIKCEQNLGHDTMYWYKQDSKKFLKIMFSYNNKELIINETVPNRFSPKSPDKAHLNLHINSLELGDSAVYFCASSQLTVNEKLFFGSGTQLSVL.

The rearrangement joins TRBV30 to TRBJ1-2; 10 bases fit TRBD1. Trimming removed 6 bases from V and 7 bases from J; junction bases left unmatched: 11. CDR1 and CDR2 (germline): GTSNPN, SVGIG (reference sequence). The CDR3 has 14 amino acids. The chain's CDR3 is CACLGSGQGFGYTF. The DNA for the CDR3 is TGTGCCTGTTTGGGGTCGGGACAGGGGTTTGGCTACACCTTC. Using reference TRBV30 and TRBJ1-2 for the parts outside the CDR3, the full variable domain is SQTIHQWPATLVQPVGSPLSLECTVEGTSNPNLYWYRQAAGRGLQLLFYSVGIGQISSEVPQNLSASRPQDRQFILSSKKLLLSDSGFYLCACLGSGQGFGYTFGSGTRLTVV.

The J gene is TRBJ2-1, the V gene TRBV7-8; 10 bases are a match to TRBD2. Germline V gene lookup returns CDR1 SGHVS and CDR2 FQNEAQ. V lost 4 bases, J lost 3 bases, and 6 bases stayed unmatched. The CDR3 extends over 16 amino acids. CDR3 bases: TGTGCCAGCAGCTCCGGACTAGCGGTTCTCTACAATGAGCAGTTCTTC. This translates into CASSSGLAVLYNEQFF.

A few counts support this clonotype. CDR3 region: CASTGRAGVYNEQFF. In nucleotides, the CDR3 is TGTGCCAGCACAGGACGAGCGGGAGTATACAATGAGCAGTTCTTC. V usage is TRBV10-3 and J usage is TRBJ2-1, with TRBD2 matching over 8 bases. CDR3 length: 15 residues. In germline, CDR1 is ENHRY, CDR2 SYGVKD. J was trimmed by 4 bases and V by 10 bases; bases with no gene match: 12.

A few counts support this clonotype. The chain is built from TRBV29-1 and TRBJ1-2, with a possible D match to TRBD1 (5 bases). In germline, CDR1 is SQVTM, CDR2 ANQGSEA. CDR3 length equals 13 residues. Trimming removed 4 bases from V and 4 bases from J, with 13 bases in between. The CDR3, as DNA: TGCAGCGTTGGGACATCTCATAGCTATGGCTACACCTTC. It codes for CSVGTSHSYGYTF. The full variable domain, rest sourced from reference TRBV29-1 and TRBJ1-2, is SAVISQKPSRDICQRGTSLTIQCQVDSQVTMMFWYRQQPGQSLTLIATANQGSEATYESGFVIDKFPISRPNLTFSTLTVSNMSPEDSSIYLCSVGTSHSYGYTFGSGTRLTVV.

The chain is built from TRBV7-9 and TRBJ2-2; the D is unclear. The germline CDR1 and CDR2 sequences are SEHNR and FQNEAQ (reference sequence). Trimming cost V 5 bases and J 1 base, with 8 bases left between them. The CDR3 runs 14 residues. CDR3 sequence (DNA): TGTGCCAGCAGCCAGACGGAGAACACCGGGGAGCTGTTTTTT. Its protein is CASSQTENTGELFF.